A single T cell receptor (beta chain) is shown here with its context. The sample belongs to a study of blood T cell repertoires in COVID-19. Repertoires were generated with immunoSEQ multiplex PCR, while TCRdb's copy carries only in-frame clones and drops some. This sample has about 160,000 clones, with about 80% found just once. The germline gives CDR1 GTSNPN, CDR2 SVGIG (reference sequence). Trimming shortened V by 2 bases and J by 1 base, and 8 bases separated the two germline ends. The CDR3 runs to 13 residues. The chain is built from TRBV30 and TRBJ1-1; a weak D match, TRBD1 (6 bases). The sequencing input was peripheral blood. This TCR was sampled from a man aged 55 to 70 with acute or convalescent COVID-19. The CDR3 DNA reads TGTGCCTGGAGTCGGACAGAGAACACTGAAGCTTTCTTT. It yields the protein CAWSRTENTEAFF.